This T cell receptor beta chain was sequenced for a study of blood T cell repertoires in COVID-19. Per germline, CDR1 SGHVS and CDR2 FQNEAQ. V dropped 1 base and J dropped 0; count of bases not matched to a gene: 6. This CDR3 spans 16 amino acids. Original handling: It was from reference gene primer amplification that nucleated cell counts were estimated. TCRdb's table, derived via immunoSEQ multiplex PCR, lists solely in-frame clones and lacks some. V and J calls and clone size are as listed in that table; D and trimming were resolved from the DNA. The sample yields some 250,000 clones, around 88% seen once.

Specimen: peripheral blood. The chain employs TRBV7-8 and TRBJ2-7, with 7 bases fitting TRBD2. The TCR was taken from a woman in her twenties or thirties who had recovered from COVID-19. The CDR3 sequence is CASSLVSGGYSYEQYF. The CDR3 DNA is TGTGCCAGCAGCTTAGTCTCGGGGGGTTACTCCTACGAGCAGTACTTC.